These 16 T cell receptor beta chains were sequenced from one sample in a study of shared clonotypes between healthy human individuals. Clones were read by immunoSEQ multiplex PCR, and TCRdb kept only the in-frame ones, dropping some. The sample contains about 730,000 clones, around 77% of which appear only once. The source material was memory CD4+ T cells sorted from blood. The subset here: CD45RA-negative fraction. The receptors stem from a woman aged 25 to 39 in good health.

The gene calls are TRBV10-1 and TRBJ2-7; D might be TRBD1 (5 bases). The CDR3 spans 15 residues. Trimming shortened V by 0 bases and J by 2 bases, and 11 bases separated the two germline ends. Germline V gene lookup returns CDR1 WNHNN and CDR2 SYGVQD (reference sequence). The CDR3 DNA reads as TGCGCCAGCAGTGAGTCGGGGCGCGCCCCCTACGAGCAGTACTTC. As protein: CASSESGRAPYEQYF.

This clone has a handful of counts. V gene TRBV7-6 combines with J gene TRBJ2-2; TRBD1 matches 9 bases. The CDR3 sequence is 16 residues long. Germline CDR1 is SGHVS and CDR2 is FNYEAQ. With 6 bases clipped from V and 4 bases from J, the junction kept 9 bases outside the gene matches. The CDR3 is CASRPRQGVTTGELFF. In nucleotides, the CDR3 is TGTGCCAGCAGGCCTAGACAGGGGGTAACCACCGGGGAGCTGTTTTTT. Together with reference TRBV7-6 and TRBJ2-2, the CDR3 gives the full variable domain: GAGVSQSPRYKVTKRGQDVALRCDPISGHVSLYWYRQALGQGPEFLTYFNYEAQQDKSGLPNDRFSAERPEGSISTLTIQRTEQRDSAMYRCASRPRQGVTTGELFFGEGSRLTVL.

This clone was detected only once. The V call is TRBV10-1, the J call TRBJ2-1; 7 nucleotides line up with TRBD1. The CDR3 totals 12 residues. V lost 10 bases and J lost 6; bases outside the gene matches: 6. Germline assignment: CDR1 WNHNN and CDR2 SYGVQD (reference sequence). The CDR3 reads CATGTGVNEQFF. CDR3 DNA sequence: TGCGCCACCGGAACAGGGGTCAATGAGCAGTTCTTC.

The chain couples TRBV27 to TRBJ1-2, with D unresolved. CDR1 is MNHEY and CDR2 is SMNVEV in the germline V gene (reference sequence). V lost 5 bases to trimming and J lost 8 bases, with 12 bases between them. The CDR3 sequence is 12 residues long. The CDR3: CASSDSMGGYTF. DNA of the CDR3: TGTGCCAGCAGTGATTCTATGGGGGGCTACACCTTC.

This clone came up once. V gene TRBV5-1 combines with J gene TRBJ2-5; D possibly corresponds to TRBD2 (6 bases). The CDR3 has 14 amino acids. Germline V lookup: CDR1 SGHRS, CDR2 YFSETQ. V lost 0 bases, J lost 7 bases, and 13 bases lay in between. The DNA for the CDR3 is TGCGCCAGCAGCTTGGGGGGACTGTTCCGGACCCAGTACTTC. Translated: CASSLGGLFRTQYF. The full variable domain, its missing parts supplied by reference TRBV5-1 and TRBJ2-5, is KAGVTQTPRYLIKTRGQQVTLSCSPISGHRSVSWYQQTPGQGLQFLFEYFSETQRNKGNFPGRFSGRQFSNSRSEMNVSTLELGDSALYLCASSLGGLFRTQYFGPGTRLLVL.

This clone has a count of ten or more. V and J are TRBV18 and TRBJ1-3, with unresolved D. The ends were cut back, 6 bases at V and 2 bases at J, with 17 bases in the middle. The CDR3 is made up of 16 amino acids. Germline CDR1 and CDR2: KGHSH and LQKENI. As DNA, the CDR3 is TGTGCCAGCTCCCGTGATTGGTTACCGACTGGAAACACCATATATTTT. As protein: CASSRDWLPTGNTIYF.

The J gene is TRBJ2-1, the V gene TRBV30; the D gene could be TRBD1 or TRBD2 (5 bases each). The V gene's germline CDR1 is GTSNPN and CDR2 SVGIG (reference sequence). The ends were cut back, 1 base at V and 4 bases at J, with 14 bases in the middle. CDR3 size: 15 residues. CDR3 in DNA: TGTGCCTGGAGTGGGGGGTTTCGGGTATACAATGAGCAGTTCTTC. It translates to CAWSGGFRVYNEQFF.

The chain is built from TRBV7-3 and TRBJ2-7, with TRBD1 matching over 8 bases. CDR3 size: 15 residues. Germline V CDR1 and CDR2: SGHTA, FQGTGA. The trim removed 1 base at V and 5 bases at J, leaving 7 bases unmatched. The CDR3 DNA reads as TGTGCCAGCAGCTTAAACCCAGGGGGCAATCACGAGCAGTACTTC. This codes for CASSLNPGGNHEQYF.

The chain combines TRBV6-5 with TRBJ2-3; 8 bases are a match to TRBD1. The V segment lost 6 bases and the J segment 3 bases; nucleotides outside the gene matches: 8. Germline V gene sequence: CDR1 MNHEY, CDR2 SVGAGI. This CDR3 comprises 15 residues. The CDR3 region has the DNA TGTGCCAGCAGCCGACAGGGGCGGGGTACAGATACGCAGTATTTT. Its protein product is CASSRQGRGTDTQYF.

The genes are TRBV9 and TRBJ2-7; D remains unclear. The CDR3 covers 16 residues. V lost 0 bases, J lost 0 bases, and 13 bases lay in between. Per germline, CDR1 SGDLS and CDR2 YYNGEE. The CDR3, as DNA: TGTGCCAGCAGCGTAGCTCCGGTAGCCCACTCCTACGAGCAGTACTTC. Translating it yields CASSVAPVAHSYEQYF.

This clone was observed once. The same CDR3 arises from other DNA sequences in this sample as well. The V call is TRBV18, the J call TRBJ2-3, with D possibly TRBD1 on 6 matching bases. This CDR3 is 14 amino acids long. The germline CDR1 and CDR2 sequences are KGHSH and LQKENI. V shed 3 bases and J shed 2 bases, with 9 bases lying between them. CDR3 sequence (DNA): TGTGCCAGCTCACCCGGACAGAACACAGATACGCAGTATTTT. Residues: CASSPGQNTDTQYF.

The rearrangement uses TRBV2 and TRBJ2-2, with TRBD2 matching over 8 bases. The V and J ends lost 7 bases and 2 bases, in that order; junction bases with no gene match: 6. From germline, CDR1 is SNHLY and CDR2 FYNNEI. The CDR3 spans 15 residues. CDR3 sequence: CASKAGAANTGELFF. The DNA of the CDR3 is TGTGCCAGCAAAGCGGGAGCGGCAAACACCGGGGAGCTGTTTTTT.

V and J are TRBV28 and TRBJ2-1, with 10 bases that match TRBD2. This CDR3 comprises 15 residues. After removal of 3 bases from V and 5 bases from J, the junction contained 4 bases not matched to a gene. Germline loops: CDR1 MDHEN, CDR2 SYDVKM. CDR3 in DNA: TGTGCCAGCAGTTTCGGACTAGCGGTTAACAATGAGCAGTTCTTC. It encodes CASSFGLAVNNEQFF.

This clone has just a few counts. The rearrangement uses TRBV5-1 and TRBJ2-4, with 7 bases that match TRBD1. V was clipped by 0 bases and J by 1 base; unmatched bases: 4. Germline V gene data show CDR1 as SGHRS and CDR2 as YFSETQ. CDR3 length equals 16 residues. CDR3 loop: CASSLGGGAAKNIQYF. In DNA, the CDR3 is TGCGCCAGCAGCTTGGGAGGGGGCGCGGCCAAAAACATTCAGTACTTC.

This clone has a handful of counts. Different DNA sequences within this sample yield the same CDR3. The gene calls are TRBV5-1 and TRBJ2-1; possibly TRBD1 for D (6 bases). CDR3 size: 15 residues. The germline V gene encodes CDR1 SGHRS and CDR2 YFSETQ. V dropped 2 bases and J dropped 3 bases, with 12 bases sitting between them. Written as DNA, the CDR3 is TGCGCCAGCAGCTTAGACAGGTTTGACTACAATGAGCAGTTCTTC. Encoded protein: CASSLDRFDYNEQFF.

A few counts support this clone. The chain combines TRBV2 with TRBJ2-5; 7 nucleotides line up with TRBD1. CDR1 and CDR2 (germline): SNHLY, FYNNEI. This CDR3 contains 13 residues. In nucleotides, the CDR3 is TGTGCTACTTCCAGCAGGGGGCAAGAGACCCAGTACTTC. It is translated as CATSSRGQETQYF.